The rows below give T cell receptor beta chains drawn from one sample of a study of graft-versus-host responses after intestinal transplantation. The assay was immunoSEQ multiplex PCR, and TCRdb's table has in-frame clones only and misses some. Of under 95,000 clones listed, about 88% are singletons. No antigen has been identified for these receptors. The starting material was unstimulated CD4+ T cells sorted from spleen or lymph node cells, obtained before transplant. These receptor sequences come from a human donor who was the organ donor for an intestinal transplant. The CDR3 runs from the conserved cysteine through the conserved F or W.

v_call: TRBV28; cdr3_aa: CASQTPGYGYTF
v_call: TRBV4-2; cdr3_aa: CASSQRPTSGGRDEQFF
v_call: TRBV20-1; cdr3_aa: CSAGSSGLANF
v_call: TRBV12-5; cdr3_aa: CASAWRANTEAFF
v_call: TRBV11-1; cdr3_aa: CASSTGGVRMGHEQYF
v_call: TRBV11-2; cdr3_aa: CASSPGPTGAPNQPQHF
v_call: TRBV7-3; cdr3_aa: CASSLTSGTYTDTQYF
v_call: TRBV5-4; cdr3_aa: CASSQSNSKQYF
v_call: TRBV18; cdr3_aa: CANSPRTGTAQETQYF
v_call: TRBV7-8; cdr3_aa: CASSSRRIAGEFHEQYF
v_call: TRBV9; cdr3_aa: CASRTGASLSGANVLTF
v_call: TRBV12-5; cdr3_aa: CASAPPWGGGAYTDTQYF
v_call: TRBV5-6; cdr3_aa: CASSLVRVKQVYSNQPQHF